Below, 17 T cell receptor beta chains from the same sample are listed, as sequenced in a study of blood T cell repertoires in COVID-19. Clones were sequenced by immunoSEQ multiplex PCR, and TCRdb holds only the in-frame ones, with some missing. The repertoire holds 150,000 to 200,000 clones, with around nine tenths as singletons. The sequenced sample consisted of peripheral blood. These receptors were obtained from a human donor in a cohort sampled during active COVID-19.

The chain combines TRBV10-3 with TRBJ2-7, with D perhaps matching TRBD2 (6 bases). The germline V gene has CDR1 ENHRY and CDR2 SYGVKD. Trimming stripped 6 bases from V and 3 bases from J, with 18 bases between. There are 15 residues in the CDR3. The CDR3 sequence: CAIRAGAGDVYEQYF. The CDR3 DNA reads as TGTGCCATCAGGGCTGGAGCGGGCGACGTCTACGAGCAGTACTTC.

The chain combines TRBV18 with TRBJ2-7; the D gene is possibly TRBD1 (5 bases). The length of the CDR3 is 17 residues. Germline V gives CDR1 KGHSH, CDR2 LQKENI. The V end was cut by 0 bases, the J end by 7 bases, with 22 bases between. Here the CDR3 reads CASSPPSPNRKSSEQYF. The CDR3 DNA reads as TGTGCCAGCTCACCACCGTCCCCCAACAGGAAGTCTTCGGAGCAGTACTTC.

The chain employs TRBV7-8 and TRBJ2-7, with D possibly TRBD1 on 6 matching bases. V shed 3 bases and J shed 1 base, with 10 bases lying between them. This CDR3 is built from 14 residues. The germline V gene has CDR1 SGHVS and CDR2 FQNEAQ. This chain's CDR3 is CASSLLTGSYEQYF. CDR3 bases: TGTGCCAGCAGCTTGCTGACAGGATCCTACGAGCAGTACTTC.

This chain uses TRBV10-1 with TRBJ1-3; no clear D. Trimming removed 10 bases from V and 3 bases from J, with 19 bases in between. The CDR3 is 15 amino acids. Germline V CDR1 and CDR2: WNHNN, SYGVQD (reference sequence). CDR3 nucleotides: TGCGCCATCTCTGCACTAGGTCGGGTTGGAAACACCATATATTTT. Residues: CAISALGRVGNTIYF.

CDR3 protein: CAWRDRGRSQETQYF. The DNA for the CDR3 is TGTGCCTGGAGGGACAGGGGGCGAAGCCAAGAGACCCAGTACTTC. V gene TRBV30 combines with J gene TRBJ2-5, with 11 positions matching TRBD1. Germline V gives CDR1 GTSNPN, CDR2 SVGIG (reference sequence). The CDR3 is 15 amino acids. J lost 1 base, V lost 3 bases, and 4 bases had no gene match.

The chain recombines TRBV7-8 with TRBJ2-7, with 7 positions matching TRBD1. The CDR3 loop spans 16 amino acids. V trimming: 6 bases; J trimming: 3 bases; junction bases outside the gene matches: 14. Germline CDR1 and CDR2: SGHVS and FQNEAQ. CDR3 in amino acids: CASSYPRQGQNYEQYF. The CDR3 DNA is TGTGCCAGCAGTTACCCCCGACAGGGACAGAACTACGAGCAGTACTTC.

This clone was counted a single time. V is TRBV10-3 and J is TRBJ2-3; 10 bases are shared with TRBD2. The germline V gene has CDR1 ENHRY and CDR2 SYGVKD. The V and J ends lost 3 bases and 6 bases, in that order; junction bases with no gene match: 6. The CDR3 runs 15 residues. The CDR3 DNA reads TGTGCCATCAGTGATCCAGCGGGAGGGGGGGATACGCAGTATTTT. It translates to CAISDPAGGGDTQYF.

This clone showed up just once. The V gene is TRBV19, the J gene TRBJ2-7; 10 bases align to TRBD2. From germline, CDR1 is LNHDA and CDR2 SQIVND (reference sequence). Trimming cost V 11 bases and J 5 bases; bases outside gene matches: 21. The CDR3 runs 17 residues. In nucleotides, the CDR3 is TGTGCCCAACGGGTGCCTAGCGGGAGCCACGGGTGCCACGAGCAGTACTTC. Translation gives CAQRVPSGSHGCHEQYF.

This clone was seen a single time. The rearrangement links TRBV6-5 to TRBJ2-7, with a tentative D call TRBD1 (5 bases). Trimming left V 4 bases short and J 3 bases short, with 7 bases between. The V gene's germline CDR1 is MNHEY and CDR2 SVGAGI. The length of the CDR3 is 12 residues. The CDR3 loop is CASSLDSYEQYF. The CDR3 bases are TGTGCCAGCAGTTTAGACAGCTACGAGCAGTACTTC.

This chain uses TRBV11-3 with TRBJ2-1, with D tentatively TRBD1 (6 bases). Looked up from germline, CDR1 is SGHNT and CDR2 is YENEEA. This CDR3 contains 15 residues. The V end was cut by 1 base, the J end by 9 bases, with 16 bases between. The CDR3 here is CASSLAVGALGEQFF. The CDR3 DNA is TGTGCCAGCAGCTTAGCAGTGGGGGCGTTGGGTGAGCAGTTCTTC.

There are a few counts of this clone. The chain carries TRBV3-1 (or the pseudogene TRBV3-2) and TRBJ2-3; 10 positions agree with TRBD2. J was trimmed by 5 bases and V by 1 base; bases with no gene match: 3. This CDR3 contains 15 residues. In germline, CDR1 is LGHDT, CDR2 YNNKEL (reference sequence). CDR3 DNA sequence: TGTGCCAGCAGCCAAGCGACTAGCGGGCTAGATACGCAGTATTTT. This encodes CASSQATSGLDTQYF.

The chain recombines TRBV11-1 with TRBJ2-1; D not certain. The CDR3 has 14 amino acids. Germline CDR1 SGHAT, CDR2 FQDESV (reference sequence). Trimming took off 1 base at V and 4 bases at J, with 8 bases between the two ends. In nucleotides, the CDR3 is TGTGCCAGCAGCTTAGAGCGCGCTTACAATGAGCAGTTCTTC. It encodes CASSLERAYNEQFF.

The chain couples TRBV27 to TRBJ2-3; 11 bases line up with TRBD2. The length of the CDR3 is 15 residues. The germline gives CDR1 MNHEY, CDR2 SMNVEV (reference sequence). J was trimmed by 1 base and V by 7 bases; bases with no gene match: 4. The CDR3: CASTSGLAGTDTQYF. The DNA of the CDR3 is TGTGCCAGCACCTCGGGACTAGCGGGCACAGATACGCAGTATTTT.

This clone was seen a handful of times. The chain combines TRBV6-1 with TRBJ2-7, with 7 positions matching TRBD2. CDR1 is MNHNS, CDR2 SASEGT, per germline. The ends lost 2 bases at V and 2 bases at J; junction bases unmatched: 6. CDR3 length equals 15 residues. In DNA, the CDR3 is TGTGCCAGCAGTGAAAGGGCTAGCGGAACCTACGAGCAGTACTTC. It is translated as CASSERASGTYEQYF.

This clone was counted only a few times. The genes are TRBV3-1 (or the pseudogene TRBV3-2) and TRBJ1-5; 9 nucleotides agree with TRBD1. There are 15 residues in the CDR3. The ends lost 1 base at V and 5 bases at J; junction bases unmatched: 3. Germline-derived CDR1 and CDR2 are LGHDT and YNNKEL (reference sequence). The CDR3, as DNA: TGTGCCAGCAGCCAAGGGACAGGGGCATATCAGCCCCAGCATTTT. Translation gives CASSQGTGAYQPQHF.

This chain joins TRBV5-8 and TRBJ1-2; the D gene is possibly TRBD1 (5 bases). The CDR3 is made up of 12 amino acids. Trimming removed 4 bases at V and 8 bases at J, with 12 bases between. Germline V gene sequence: CDR1 SGHTS, CDR2 YDEGEE. For the CDR3, the DNA is TGTGCCAGCAGCCCCCGACAGATCGGCTACACCTTC. Translated, it gives CASSPRQIGYTF.

The chain joins TRBV24-1 to TRBJ2-3; D is possibly TRBD1 (5 bases). Germline V gene sequence: CDR1 KGHDR, CDR2 SFDVKD. The CDR3 sequence is 14 residues long. Trimming left V 1 base short and J 1 base short, with 5 bases between. The CDR3 reads CATSDLGGTDTQYF. Written as DNA, the CDR3 is TGTGCCACCAGTGATTTAGGGGGCACAGATACGCAGTATTTT.